Each of the 21 T cell receptor beta chains below was sequenced from the same sample in a study of brain metastases from non-small cell lung cancer. Method: immunoSEQ multiplex PCR; TCRdb's copy keeps in-frame clones and lacks some. Of approximately 2,000 clones in the sample, 85% are singletons; the top ten hold roughly 11%. The sample consisted of tumor-adjacent normal tissue. The source of these receptors is a donor at least 40 years old with non-small cell lung cancer.

This clone was detected only once. The chain joins TRBV14 to TRBJ2-7; D gene uncertain. This CDR3 is built from 14 residues. Per the germline V gene, CDR1 is SGHDN and CDR2 is FVKESK. The V end was cut by 1 base, the J end by 0 bases, with 7 bases between. CDR3 sequence: CASSQGQNSYEQYF. The CDR3 bases are TGTGCCAGCAGCCAAGGCCAGAACTCCTACGAGCAGTACTTC.

Comment on this clone: Germline and junction disagree at one end, which may indicate a read error. The chain joins TRBV10-2 to TRBJ1-6, with D perhaps TRBD1 (6 bases). This CDR3 region has 17 residues. Germline V gives CDR1 WSHSY, CDR2 SAAADI. The CDR3 DNA reads as TGCGCCAGCAGTGAACCTACACAGGGCACCTTTAGTTCACCCTTCCACTTT. It yields the protein CASSEPTQGTFSSPFHF.

The rearrangement links TRBV7-6 to TRBJ2-1, with a weak D call TRBD2 (6 bases). This CDR3 region has 13 residues. V was pared by 5 bases and J by 9 bases, with 14 bases between. Germline V lookup: CDR1 SGHVS, CDR2 FNYEAQ. The CDR3 here is CASSITRGGEQFF. DNA of the CDR3: TGTGCCAGCAGCATAACTAGGGGAGGTGAGCAGTTCTTC.

This chain connects TRBV7-2 to TRBJ1-6; 7 bases are shared with TRBD1. The V gene end was trimmed by 1 base and the J gene end by 9 bases; junction bases not matched to a gene: 12. The CDR3 length is 17 residues. Germline lookup yields CDR1 SGHTA and CDR2 FQGNSA. The CDR3 protein is CASSLGMTGRGFSPLHF. In DNA, the CDR3 is TGTGCCAGCAGCTTAGGGATGACAGGGAGGGGTTTTTCACCCCTCCACTTT.

The chain couples TRBV6-6 to TRBJ2-1; 9 bases are a match to TRBD1. V gave up 6 bases and J gave up 5 bases; unmatched junction bases: 8. The length of the CDR3 is 15 residues. The V gene's germline CDR1 is MNHNY and CDR2 SVGAGI (reference sequence). In DNA, the CDR3 is TGTGCCAGCAGCCCGACAGGGGGGGGGAACAATGAGCAGTTCTTC. It yields the protein CASSPTGGGNNEQFF.

V usage is TRBV27 and J usage is TRBJ2-3; 9 nucleotides align to TRBD2. CDR1 MNHEY and CDR2 SMNVEV come from the germline V gene (reference sequence). Trimming at V came to 3 bases and at J to 12 bases, leaving 7 bases not matched to a gene. This CDR3 spans 13 amino acids. In DNA, the CDR3 is TGTGCCAGCAGTTTCTGGCGGGGGGGCCGTCAGTATTTT. Translated: CASSFWRGGRQYF.

The CDR3 DNA follows: TGTGCCAGCAGCTTGAATGGGGGGGCTAATGAGCAGTTCTTC. It specifies CASSLNGGANEQFF. The rearrangement joins TRBV5-6 to TRBJ2-1, with a tentative D call TRBD2 (7 bases). This CDR3 spans 14 amino acids. The V gene's germline CDR1 is SGHDT and CDR2 YYEEEE. Trimming shortened V by 1 base and J by 7 bases, and 12 bases separated the two germline ends.

The chain uses TRBV5-1 and TRBJ2-5, with D perhaps matching TRBD2 (6 bases). In germline, CDR1 is SGHRS, CDR2 YFSETQ. The CDR3 spans 13 residues. V lost 2 bases, J lost 5 bases, and 10 bases lay in between. DNA for the CDR3: TGCGCCAGCAGCTTTGGGGGGAGGGAGACCCAGTACTTC. It translates to CASSFGGRETQYF.

The chain carries TRBV6-2 or TRBV6-3 and TRBJ2-7, with D unclear. V was trimmed by 4 bases and J by 2 bases, leaving 6 bases between them. This CDR3 is 12 amino acids long. Germline CDR1 is MNHEY and CDR2 is SVGEGT. In DNA form, the CDR3 reads TGTGCCAGCAGTTTAGGGACCTACGAGCAGTACTTC. Amino acid sequence: CASSLGTYEQYF.

This clone was seen more than once but under ten times. The rearrangement joins TRBV7-2 to TRBJ2-3, with D perhaps being TRBD1 or TRBD2 (5 bases each). This CDR3 spans 16 amino acids. Trimming took off 5 bases at V and 0 bases at J, with 15 bases between the two ends. The germline V gene has CDR1 SGHTA and CDR2 FQGNSA. DNA of the CDR3: TGTGCCAGCAGCCCCCGTCAGGGCGGGAGCACAGATACGCAGTATTTT. This encodes CASSPRQGGSTDTQYF. Drawing the rest from reference TRBV7-2 and TRBJ2-3, the complete variable domain is GAGVSQSPSNKVTEKGKDVELRCDPISGHTALYWYRQSLGQGLEFLIYFQGNSAPDKSGLPSDRFSAERTGGSVSTLTIQRTQQEDSAVYLCASSPRQGGSTDTQYFGPGTRLTVL.

This clone was detected a few times. The V gene is TRBV2, the J gene TRBJ2-1, with D possibly being TRBD1 or TRBD2 (5 bases each). The CDR3 covers 17 residues. The germline V gene encodes CDR1 SNHLY and CDR2 FYNNEI. The V and J ends lost 3 bases and 0 bases respectively, with 15 bases between them. The CDR3 DNA reads as TGTGCCAGCAGTGAGTTCCGGGACGTAGTCTCCTACAATGAGCAGTTCTTC. It encodes CASSEFRDVVSYNEQFF.

V is TRBV7-2 and J is TRBJ1-5; D possibly corresponds to TRBD1 (6 bases). V lost 2 bases and J 0 bases, leaving 17 bases between the germline ends. Germline V gene data show CDR1 as SGHTA and CDR2 as FQGNSA. CDR3 size: 18 residues. CDR3 sequence: CASSLMASGAYSNQPQHF. CDR3 bases: TGTGCCAGCAGCTTAATGGCGTCAGGGGCATATAGCAATCAGCCCCAGCATTTT.

The genes are TRBV6-5 and TRBJ2-1, with 9 bases fitting TRBD2. Germline V gene data show CDR1 as MNHEY and CDR2 as SVGAGI. Trimming at V came to 2 bases and at J to 4 bases, leaving 6 bases not matched to a gene. CDR3 size: 16 residues. In nucleotides, the CDR3 is TGTGCCAGCAGTTACGGAGCGGGGGGAGCTTACAATGAGCAGTTCTTC. Protein product: CASSYGAGGAYNEQFF.

The chain is built from TRBV4-2 and TRBJ2-7; D is perhaps TRBD2 (5 bases). The length of the CDR3 is 14 residues. The germline V gene encodes CDR1 LGHNA and CDR2 YNFKEQ. V was clipped by 0 bases and J by 3 bases, with 9 bases between them. CDR3 residues: CASSQDLEDYEQYF. As DNA, the CDR3 is TGTGCCAGCAGCCAAGATCTGGAGGACTACGAGCAGTACTTC.

This chain uses TRBV28 with TRBJ2-2, with a tentative D call TRBD1 (6 bases). The germline CDR1 and CDR2 sequences are MDHEN and SYDVKM. The CDR3 runs 15 residues. Trimming cost V 3 bases and J 1 base, with 9 bases left between them. CDR3 in DNA: TGTGCCAGCAGTTTGGGGGCCATGAACACCGGGGAGCTGTTTTTT. This sequence encodes CASSLGAMNTGELFF. Using reference TRBV28 and TRBJ2-2 for the parts outside the CDR3, the full variable domain is DVKVTQSSRYLVKRTGEKVFLECVQDMDHENMFWYRQDPGLGLRLIYFSYDVKMKEKGDIPEGYSVSREKKERFSLILESASTNQTSMYLCASSLGAMNTGELFFGEGSRLTVL.

V usage is TRBV6-2 or TRBV6-3 and J usage is TRBJ1-1; D unclear. The ends were cut back, 2 bases at V and 2 bases at J, with 12 bases in the middle. CDR3 length: 15 amino acids. Germline CDR1 reads MNHEY; CDR2 reads SVGEGT. The CDR3 DNA sequence: TGTGCCAGCAGTTACAGGCCCACAACCAACACTGAAGCTTTCTTT. This translates into CASSYRPTTNTEAFF.

The chain is built from TRBV19 and TRBJ1-6; no firm D call. The V gene's germline CDR1 is LNHDA and CDR2 SQIVND (reference sequence). The ends were cut back, 0 bases at V and 10 bases at J, with 7 bases in the middle. This CDR3 spans 13 amino acids. The CDR3 region is CASSIDRISPLHF. The DNA for the CDR3 is TGTGCCAGTAGTATAGATCGTATCTCACCCCTCCACTTT.

The chain joins TRBV6-2 or TRBV6-3 to TRBJ1-1, with D possibly matching TRBD1 (6 bases). The CDR3 contains 19 residues. Per germline, CDR1 MNHEY and CDR2 SVGEGT. V lost 2 bases and J lost 0, with 22 bases in between. This CDR3 reads CASSYGPVSRGSMNTEAFF. CDR3 bases: TGTGCCAGCAGTTACGGTCCGGTCTCCAGGGGCTCCATGAACACTGAAGCTTTCTTT.

This clone was detected a few times. The chain links TRBV4-2 to TRBJ2-2; 9 positions match TRBD2. V shed 0 bases, J shed 1 base, and the junction held 9 bases outside the gene matches. In germline, CDR1 is LGHNA, CDR2 YNFKEQ. The CDR3 length is 19 residues. In nucleotides, the CDR3 is TGTGCCAGCAGCCAAGAAGAGGCTAGCGGGGCCCTGAACACCGGGGAGCTGTTTTTT. Amino acids: CASSQEEASGALNTGELFF.

The chain links TRBV10-3 to TRBJ1-5; the match to TRBD1 covers 9 bases. J was trimmed by 4 bases and V by 7 bases; bases with no gene match: 8. The CDR3 has 15 residues. Germline loops: CDR1 ENHRY, CDR2 SYGVKD. CDR3 region: CAIKKEGQGNQPQHF. CDR3 DNA sequence: TGTGCCATCAAAAAGGAGGGACAGGGTAATCAGCCCCAGCATTTT.

The CDR3 DNA follows: TGTGCCACCAGCAGAGACCGGGACAACTCCTACGAGCAGTACTTC. Protein sequence: CATSRDRDNSYEQYF. The chain links TRBV15 to TRBJ2-7, with a tentative D call TRBD1 (6 bases). Trimming took 0 bases from V and 0 from J, leaving 9 bases between them. The germline V gene has CDR1 LNHNV and CDR2 YYDKDF (reference sequence). The CDR3 loop spans 15 amino acids.